These 5 T cell receptor beta chains originate from one sample sequenced in a study of siplizumab effects on memory and regulatory T cells. Profiling relied on immunoSEQ multiplex PCR, and the TCRdb table lists in-frame clones only, not all of them. This sample carries approximately 94,000 clones, roughly 95% of them seen once, and the ten largest clones take approximately 0.031%. The sequenced sample was naive CD4+ T cells sorted from blood. Receptors were obtained from a human donor in good health.

This sequence joins TRBV12-5 and TRBJ2-7; 7 nucleotides match TRBD1. V shed 2 bases, J shed 6 bases, and the junction held 13 bases outside the gene matches. The CDR3 covers 16 residues. CDR1 LGHNT and CDR2 FRNRAP come from the germline V gene. DNA for the CDR3: TGTGCTAGTGGTTTGACCCCGACAGGGTTCGTTTTCGAGCAGTACTTC. Translation: CASGLTPTGFVFEQYF.

V gene TRBV6-6 combines with J gene TRBJ2-7, with no clear D. Per germline, CDR1 MNHNY and CDR2 SVGAGI (reference sequence). The ends were cut back, 2 bases at V and 2 bases at J, with 10 bases in the middle. The CDR3 is 14 residues long. The CDR3 coding sequence is TGTGCCAGCAGTTACGTGGACGGCCCCTACGAGCAGTACTTC. Protein product: CASSYVDGPYEQYF.

This sequence joins TRBV19 and TRBJ1-2; D perhaps matches TRBD1 (5 bases). Trimming took 7 bases from V and 0 from J, leaving 9 bases between them. This CDR3 is 13 amino acids long. Germline V CDR1 and CDR2: LNHDA, SQIVND (reference sequence). The CDR3 sequence: CASKQAANYGYTF. The DNA of the CDR3 is TGTGCCAGTAAACAGGCGGCTAACTATGGCTACACCTTC. Filled out from reference TRBV19 and TRBJ1-2, the complete variable domain reads DGGITQSPKYLFRKEGQNVTLSCEQNLNHDAMYWYRQDPGQGLRLIYYSQIVNDFQKGDIAEGYSVSREKKESFPLTVTSAQKNPTAFYLCASKQAANYGYTFGSGTRLTVV.

This chain links TRBV4-1 with TRBJ2-1, with 8 positions matching TRBD1. Germline values: CDR1 MGHRA, CDR2 YSYEKL. J lost 8 bases, V lost 4 bases, and 13 bases had no gene match. CDR3 size: 16 residues. The CDR3 region has the DNA TGCGCCAGCAGCCCCCGTTGGCAGGGGGCCGTTCATGAGCAGTTCTTC. Translation gives CASSPRWQGAVHEQFF.

This clone was found once. This chain links TRBV5-1 with TRBJ2-7; no clear D. Germline loops: CDR1 SGHRS, CDR2 YFSETQ. V dropped 3 bases and J dropped 1 base, with 17 bases sitting between them. CDR3 size: 16 residues. The DNA of the CDR3 is TGCGCCAGCAGCTCCATGGCGGCGCTCCGATCCTACGAGCAGTACTTC. It translates to CASSSMAALRSYEQYF.